What follows describes a single T cell receptor beta chain. This clonotype has a count of ten or more. Its antigen remains unidentified. No much larger clonotype is one base removed from it; base qualities were not supplied. This entry belongs to a study of neurological immune-mediated disorders (dated by TCRdb to between 2019 and 2020). Turning to the overall study: Peripheral blood TCR-beta repertoires from HTLV-I-associated myelopathy (HAM/TSP) patients, multiple sclerosis patients and healthy controls were compared by UMI-based sequencing. The approximately 100 TCR-beta libraries included longitudinal samples, technical triplicates and paired sorted CD4+ and CD8+ T-cell subsets alongside PBMC samples. The cohort included approximately 68 subjects: approximately 14 with HAM/TSP, some 34 with multiple sclerosis, and around 20 healthy controls. Each longitudinal HAM/TSP and healthy donor was sampled at 3 time-points spaced at roughly 3-40 month intervals.

Overall study results and their limits: Expanded clones from different subjects shared no identical CDR3 amino acid sequences, which suggests that TCR-beta repertoires were private in all groups. The highest TCR clonal expansion was observed in HAM/TSP patients, whereas the lowest was observed in MS patients, even when compared with healthy controls.

Based on the germline V gene, the CDR1 and CDR2 sequences are SGHTA and FQGNSA. Counted from cysteine to phenylalanine, this CDR3 has 14 amino acids. CDR3 DNA is the only sequence kept; it has 42 bases, read in frame from the first base. Trimming at the junction amounts to 1 base on V and 3 bases on J, and the germline ends lie 9 bases apart. The sample's time point, from its label and the paper: longitudinal time-point 3. For unsorted PBMC libraries, 2 million PBMCs were used after storage in RNAlater at -80 degrees C until RNA extraction. Peripheral blood was subjected to Ficoll-Hypaque density gradient centrifugation to isolate PBMCs, which were then cryopreserved in liquid nitrogen. cDNA was synthesized by template-switch 5'RACE using a primer with a 10-nucleotide random unique molecular identifier that tagged each TCR transcript. Each sequencing run produced over 160 million TCR-beta sequences covering 15-18 subjects. The RNeasy kit was used for extraction of total RNA. The KAPA Real-time Library Amplification kit was used to amplify TCR-beta VDJ regions with primers targeting the TCR constant region and the 5'RACE anchor. A first PCR added sample indexes and Illumina adaptors, and a second PCR then raised library yield. The roughly 650 bp TCR product was size-selected on a 2% E-gel SizeSelection system after Ampure bead purification. Before pooling, libraries had their quality checked on a Bioanalyzer, their concentration measured with Qubit, and their quantity determined with the Kapa Library Quantification kit. Paired-end 2 x 150 bp sequencing of the libraries was performed on an Illumina HiSeq 2500. To increase sequence diversity, about 23-30% phiX was spiked into each library pool. On the study's bioinformatics: Quality-filtered reads were processed with the UMI-based MiGEC pipeline, which removed over 75% of raw TCR sequences during error correction. VDJ genes were aligned to IMGT germline references, and each clonotype was defined by a unique CDR3 amino acid sequence together with V-J genes. Clonal expansion, Shannon diversity and CDR3 relatedness were evaluated with VDJtools (CalcPairwiseDistances, ClusterSamples), while phylogenetic trees were built in CLCbio workbench. Clones with at least 8 unique UMIs were defined as expanded, with this threshold being based on coefficient-of-variation modelling across technical triplicates. TCRdb passed the public sequencing reads through fastp at Q25 and MiXCR, retaining productive beta sequences. Under each unique CDR3 protein, matching rows form one entry showing the most common genes and DNA. In this record, the V and J calls reflect TCRdb's handling and not the investigators' own analysis. Present in this sample are 93,000 or so distinct CDR3 sequences, 11% of which were seen just once. In total, the top ten clones hold about 3% of the sample.

The sequence joins TRBV7-2 to TRBJ2-5, and possibly TRBD1, on 5 matching bases. The sequence was obtained from a female donor with HTLV-1-associated myelopathy (HAM/TSP). The specimen was PBMCs. The base sequence is TGTGCCAGCAGCTTAGGTTCGACAGAAGAGACCCAGTACTTC. Translated, this is CASSLGSTEETQYF.